This passage covers 23 T cell receptor beta chains from one sample sequenced in a study of shared clonotypes between healthy human individuals. The table came from immunoSEQ multiplex PCR; TCRdb's copy has only in-frame clones and leaves some out. The data show around 2.3 million clones, more than 90% seen once. Sample: naive CD4+ T cells sorted from blood. Stated subset: CD45RA+ positively selected. These receptors came from a man between 18 and 35 years old in good health.

The gene calls are TRBV7-2 and TRBJ2-5, with D hard to call. The CDR3 has 14 residues. V lost 5 bases, J lost 2 bases, and 12 bases lay in between. Germline CDR1 and CDR2: SGHTA and FQGNSA. The CDR3 sequence: CASSPGSAQETQYF. The CDR3 DNA reads TGTGCCAGCAGCCCCGGGTCTGCACAAGAGACCCAGTACTTC.

This chain connects TRBV10-3 to TRBJ1-1; tentatively, D is TRBD1 (5 bases). CDR3 length: 14 amino acids. Trimming took off 3 bases at V and 3 bases at J, with 11 bases between the two ends. The germline V gene has CDR1 ENHRY and CDR2 SYGVKD. The CDR3 nucleotides read TGTGCCATCAGTGATGGGGGGATGGACACTGAAGCTTTCTTT. Its protein is CAISDGGMDTEAFF.

About this clone: This same CDR3 is encoded by further DNA sequences in the sample. This chain uses TRBV7-8 with TRBJ1-5; 7 nucleotides line up with TRBD1. The CDR3 runs to 15 residues. The germline V gene has CDR1 SGHVS and CDR2 FQNEAQ. Losses at the gene ends were 1 base for V and 4 bases for J; bases not matched to a gene: 4. The CDR3 coding sequence is TGTGCCAGCAGCTTAGGCGGCAGGGGGAATCAGCCCCAGCATTTT. It is translated as CASSLGGRGNQPQHF. Complete variable domain (other parts from reference TRBV7-8 and TRBJ1-5): GAGVSQSPRYKVAKRGQDVALRCDPISGHVSLFWYQQALGQGPEFLTYFQNEAQLDKSGLPSDRFFAERPEGSVSTLKIQRTQQEDSAVYLCASSLGGRGNQPQHFGDGTRLSIL.

The J gene is TRBJ2-7, the V gene TRBV6-4, with TRBD2 identical over 13 bases. The CDR3 totals 17 residues. The germline V gene has CDR1 MRHNA and CDR2 SNTAGT. J was trimmed by 3 bases and V by 4 bases; bases with no gene match: 9. CDR3 sequence: CASSGGTSGIGVYEQYF. Here the CDR3 DNA reads TGTGCCAGCAGTGGGGGGACTAGCGGGATTGGCGTCTACGAGCAGTACTTC.

The V and J genes are TRBV6-6 and TRBJ2-7; 8 positions agree with TRBD2. CDR1 is MNHNY and CDR2 is SVGAGI in the germline V gene (reference sequence). This CDR3 comprises 14 residues. Trimming at V came to 2 bases and at J to 3 bases, leaving 3 bases not matched to a gene. This CDR3 reads CASSYERGNYEQYF. Written as DNA, the CDR3 is TGTGCCAGCAGTTACGAGCGGGGGAACTACGAGCAGTACTTC.

V is TRBV18 and J is TRBJ2-7; maybe TRBD2 (6 bases). This CDR3 has 16 amino acids. V lost 3 bases, J lost 10 bases, and 25 bases lay in between. Germline CDR1 and CDR2: KGHSH and LQKENI. The DNA for the CDR3 is TGTGCCAGCTCACCGGACCTAATCCCAGCGGGTGATGGACAGTACTTC. Amino acid sequence: CASSPDLIPAGDGQYF.

The chain combines TRBV5-1 with TRBJ2-2, with D hard to call. The germline V gene has CDR1 SGHRS and CDR2 YFSETQ. V lost 0 bases and J lost 0, with 9 bases in between. The CDR3 extends over 16 amino acids. The CDR3 here is CASSLAAGTNTGELFF. CDR3 DNA sequence: TGCGCCAGCAGCTTGGCCGCAGGTACGAACACCGGGGAGCTGTTTTTT. Using reference TRBV5-1 and TRBJ2-2 for the parts outside the CDR3, the full variable domain is KAGVTQTPRYLIKTRGQQVTLSCSPISGHRSVSWYQQTPGQGLQFLFEYFSETQRNKGNFPGRFSGRQFSNSRSEMNVSTLELGDSALYLCASSLAAGTNTGELFFGEGSRLTVL.

CDR3 nucleotides: TGTGCCAGCAGCTTGGCCGGGGGGACCTACGAGCAGTACTTC. Its translation: CASSLAGGTYEQYF. This chain joins TRBV5-7 and TRBJ2-7; TRBD2 aligns across 7 bases. TRBV5-7 is noted as an ORF with a role that remains uncertain. The V and J ends lost 0 bases and 2 bases, in that order; junction bases with no gene match: 2. This CDR3 is built from 14 residues.

With respect to this clone: In the same sample, other DNA sequences code for this CDR3. V gene TRBV18 combines with J gene TRBJ2-3; 14 bases match TRBD2. The CDR3 covers 17 residues. Germline V gene data show CDR1 as KGHSH and CDR2 as LQKENI. V gave up 2 bases and J gave up 1 base; unmatched junction bases: 2. CDR3 sequence reads: CASSPGLAGGGTDTQYF. For the CDR3, the DNA is TGTGCCAGCTCACCAGGACTAGCGGGAGGAGGCACAGATACGCAGTATTTT.

V is TRBV19 and J is TRBJ2-1; perhaps TRBD1 as D (5 bases). Deletions cut 0 bases from V and 1 base from J, with 10 bases between. The CDR3 is made up of 16 amino acids. CDR1 is LNHDA, CDR2 SQIVND, per germline (reference sequence). DNA for the CDR3: TGTGCCAGTAGTATAGACAGGGTGTTATCCTACAATGAGCAGTTCTTC. This gives the protein CASSIDRVLSYNEQFF.

As concerns this clone: This same CDR3 is encoded by further DNA sequences in the sample. V is TRBV5-1 and J is TRBJ1-5, with D possibly being TRBD1 (6 bases). The germline V gene has CDR1 SGHRS and CDR2 YFSETQ. This CDR3 is 15 amino acids long. V lost 4 bases and J lost 0, with 11 bases in between. The CDR3 DNA sequence: TGCGCCAGCAGCCTACAGGGCCATAGCAATCAGCCCCAGCATTTT. This gives the protein CASSLQGHSNQPQHF.

CDR3 nucleotide sequence: TGTGCCATCAGTGTGGGGACAGCTAATGAAAAACTGTTTTTT. This gives the protein CAISVGTANEKLFF. This rearrangement joins TRBV10-3 to TRBJ1-4; 7 bases are a match to TRBD1. V trimming: 4 bases; J trimming: 3 bases; junction bases outside the gene matches: 2. Germline V gene data show CDR1 as ENHRY and CDR2 as SYGVKD. The CDR3 is 14 residues long.

V usage is TRBV30 and J usage is TRBJ2-7; 9 bases match TRBD2. The CDR3 contains 14 residues. J gave up 6 bases and V 6 bases, and 12 bases lay outside the gene matches. The germline V gene has CDR1 GTSNPN and CDR2 SVGIG (reference sequence). In nucleotides, the CDR3 is TGTGCCTGCCGTCCGGGACTAGCCCGCCTCGAGCAGTACTTC. This sequence encodes CACRPGLARLEQYF.

The V gene is TRBV7-9, the J gene TRBJ2-7, with 8 positions matching TRBD2. Germline CDR1 and CDR2: SEHNR and FQNEAQ (reference sequence). J was trimmed by 3 bases and V by 2 bases; bases with no gene match: 6. CDR3 length: 15 amino acids. The CDR3 region is CASSLSGSSLYEQYF. As DNA, the CDR3 is TGTGCCAGCAGCTTAAGCGGGAGCTCCCTCTACGAGCAGTACTTC.

A few counts support this clone. In DNA form, the CDR3 reads TGTGCCAGCGTTAGAGGGTCAAACTATGGCTACACCTTC. The encoded protein is CASVRGSNYGYTF. This chain uses TRBV6-5 with TRBJ1-2; D unclear. Trimming took off 8 bases at V and 2 bases at J, with 12 bases between the two ends. CDR1 is MNHEY, CDR2 SVGAGI, per germline. The CDR3 runs 13 residues.

The chain links TRBV29-1 to TRBJ1-5; D call uncertain. The CDR3 is 12 amino acids. Germline V CDR1 and CDR2: SQVTM, ANQGSEA. V lost 7 bases and J lost 0, with 7 bases in between. In DNA form, the CDR3 reads TGCAGCGCTCAAGATAGCAATCAGCCCCAGCATTTT. This encodes CSAQDSNQPQHF.

CDR3 in amino acids: CAWSVDVNSGNTIYF. CDR3 in DNA: TGTGCCTGGAGTGTAGACGTAAACTCTGGAAACACCATATATTTT. The chain couples TRBV30 to TRBJ1-3; D unclear. V was cut by 0 bases and J by 0 bases, with 9 bases left in between. The CDR3 has 15 residues. The germline V gene has CDR1 GTSNPN and CDR2 SVGIG (reference sequence). The full variable domain, with the rest looked up from reference TRBV30 and TRBJ1-3, is SQTIHQWPATLVQPVGSPLSLECTVEGTSNPNLYWYRQAAGRGLQLLFYSVGIGQISSEVPQNLSASRPQDRQFILSSKKLLLSDSGFYLCAWSVDVNSGNTIYFGEGSWLTVV.

The J gene is TRBJ1-1, the V gene TRBV6-1; D gene uncertain. There are 12 residues in the CDR3. V gave up 6 bases and J gave up 8 bases, with 13 bases separating them. Germline-derived CDR1 and CDR2 are MNHNS and SASEGT. CDR3 nucleotides: TGTGCCAGCAGCCTTGGGATGGCCGAAGCTTTCTTT. Its protein product is CASSLGMAEAFF.

The chain combines TRBV30 with TRBJ2-2; 7 bases agree with TRBD2. Germline values: CDR1 GTSNPN, CDR2 SVGIG (reference sequence). Trimming at V came to 5 bases and at J to 5 bases, leaving 8 bases not matched to a gene. This CDR3 is built from 14 residues. CDR3 bases: TGTGCCTGGTCCTTGGGAGGGTGGACCGGGGAGCTGTTTTTT. Amino acids: CAWSLGGWTGELFF.

As to this clone: Distinct nucleotide sequences in the sample also encode this CDR3. J is TRBJ2-7 and V is TRBV27; the match to TRBD2 covers 7 bases. The CDR3 has 13 amino acids. The germline CDR1 and CDR2 sequences are MNHEY and SMNVEV (reference sequence). The V segment lost 4 bases and the J segment 2 bases; nucleotides outside the gene matches: 2. For the CDR3, the DNA is TGTGCCAGCAGTTCCGGGACTACCTACGAGCAGTACTTC. This encodes CASSSGTTYEQYF.

The rearrangement joins TRBV29-1 to TRBJ1-1; no clear D gene. From germline, CDR1 is SQVTM and CDR2 ANQGSEA. Trimming shortened V by 2 bases and J by 1 base, and 8 bases separated the two germline ends. CDR3 length: 13 residues. The CDR3 coding sequence is TGCAGCGTTGAAAAGAGTAGGAACACTGAAGCTTTCTTT. Protein product: CSVEKSRNTEAFF.

The CDR3 spells CASSRGGIAEAFF. The CDR3 DNA reads as TGTGCCAGCAGCCGAGGGGGCATCGCTGAAGCTTTCTTT. This chain uses TRBV7-3 with TRBJ1-1, with 7 positions matching TRBD1. Per germline, CDR1 SGHTA and CDR2 FQGTGA. The CDR3 sequence is 13 residues long. The V and J ends lost 5 bases and 6 bases, in that order; junction bases with no gene match: 6.

The J gene is TRBJ2-1, the V gene TRBV5-1; 11 nucleotides align to TRBD2. Trimming took 3 bases from V and 5 from J; bases not matched to a gene: 7. The germline gives CDR1 SGHRS, CDR2 YFSETQ. The CDR3 has 16 residues. CDR3: CASSSSSGRNNNEQFF. CDR3 DNA sequence: TGCGCCAGCAGCTCGTCTAGCGGGAGGAACAACAATGAGCAGTTCTTC.